This T cell receptor (beta chain) stems from a study of response to subunit inactivated influenza vaccine. General study results and limits: T cells newly recruited by each seasonal influenza vaccination are few, the authors suggested.

The sample holds a few counts of this clonotype. Its antigen is as yet unknown. From germline, CDR1 is KGHDR and CDR2 SFDVKD. The CDR3 has 14 amino acids. V lost 9 bases, J lost 0 bases, and 12 bases lay in between. TCRdb analysed the RT-PCR reads with MiXCR anew, one entry per CDR3 protein. The table records fewer than 550,000 distinct CDR3 sequences, less than 30% of them present only once. This sample comprised CD4+ T cells sorted from PBMCs, obtained 5 to 6 days after vaccination. This chain joins TRBV24-1 and TRBJ2-3; a weak D match, TRBD2 (5 bases). This TCR was recovered from a man over 45 who received an inactivated influenza vaccine. Written as DNA, the CDR3 is TGTGCCACCGGCTCGAGGGCCAGCACAGATACGCAGTATTTT. It encodes CATGSRASTDTQYF.